This is a list of T cell receptor beta chains from one sample in a study of T cell responses to AZD1222 COVID-19 vaccine. Sequencing used immunoSEQ multiplex PCR; TCRdb keeps in-frame clones, though not all of them. The sample comprises 110,000 to 150,000 clones, 90% of which are singletons, and roughly 3.1% rests with the top ten. The sequenced sample was peripheral blood, obtained on day 0 of AZD1222 vaccination. These receptors all come from an adult in good health. Both conserved end residues are part of each CDR3. Fields, in order: D gene, J gene, V gene, clone size, CDR3 protein, CDR3 DNA. The D gene is left open where the match is weak. Size is stated for part of the rows, as once, few or many counts, or as a class when the clone is expanded.

D gene: .
J gene: TRBJ1-1
V gene: TRBV30
clone size: .
CDR3 protein: CAWSGGQLMNTEAFF
CDR3 DNA: TGTGCCTGGAGCGGGGGCCAGCTGATGAACACTGAAGCTTTCTTT

D gene: .
J gene: TRBJ2-7
V gene: TRBV2
clone size: .
CDR3 protein: CASNDGDSYEQYF
CDR3 DNA: TGTGCCAGCAATGACGGAGACTCCTACGAGCAGTACTTC

D gene: TRBD1
J gene: TRBJ2-3
V gene: TRBV7-8
clone size: .
CDR3 protein: CASSSQTGANTDTQYF
CDR3 DNA: TGTGCCAGCAGCTCCCAGACAGGGGCAAACACAGATACGCAGTATTTT

D gene: .
J gene: TRBJ2-5
V gene: TRBV15
clone size: .
CDR3 protein: CATSREWGRGQETQYF
CDR3 DNA: TGTGCCACCAGCAGAGAGTGGGGCAGGGGACAAGAGACCCAGTACTTC

D gene: TRBD1
J gene: TRBJ2-7
V gene: TRBV6-2/TRBV6-3
clone size: .
CDR3 protein: CASSYGPGQGTGDEQYF
CDR3 DNA: TGTGCCAGCAGTTACGGTCCGGGACAGGGGACCGGGGACGAGCAGTACTTC

D gene: .
J gene: TRBJ1-2
V gene: TRBV4-3
clone size: .
CDR3 protein: CASSQDTGGVYGYTF
CDR3 DNA: TGCGCCAGCAGCCAAGATACCGGGGGCGTCTATGGCTACACCTTC

D gene: .
J gene: TRBJ1-4
V gene: TRBV3-1/TRBV3-2
clone size: .
CDR3 protein: CASSQDPQPNEKLFF
CDR3 DNA: TGTGCCAGCAGCCAAGATCCGCAGCCTAATGAAAAACTGTTTTTT

D gene: TRBD2
J gene: TRBJ2-1
V gene: TRBV2
clone size: .
CDR3 protein: CASRQLAGGAYNEQFF
CDR3 DNA: TGTGCCAGCAGGCAACTAGCGGGGGGGGCCTACAATGAGCAGTTCTTC

D gene: TRBD1
J gene: TRBJ1-2
V gene: TRBV6-6
clone size: .
CDR3 protein: CASSRYESGQGPRVNYGYTF
CDR3 DNA: TGTGCCAGCAGTCGCTACGAGTCAGGACAGGGGCCCCGGGTTAACTATGGCTACACCTTC

D gene: TRBD1
J gene: TRBJ1-2
V gene: TRBV6-5
clone size: .
CDR3 protein: CASSYSRTGGNYGYTF
CDR3 DNA: TGTGCCAGCAGTTACTCGAGGACAGGGGGCAACTATGGCTACACCTTC

D gene: TRBD2
J gene: TRBJ2-2
V gene: TRBV4-1
clone size: few
CDR3 protein: CASSQLAGGRTGELFF
CDR3 DNA: TGCGCCAGCAGCCAACTAGCGGGGGGAAGGACCGGGGAGCTGTTTTTT

D gene: TRBD1
J gene: TRBJ1-6
V gene: TRBV3-1/TRBV3-2
clone size: few
CDR3 protein: CASSPRQGPSQISPLHF
CDR3 DNA: TGTGCCAGCAGCCCTAGACAGGGGCCTTCTCAAATTTCACCCCTCCACTTT

D gene: .
J gene: TRBJ1-6
V gene: TRBV29-1
clone size: .
CDR3 protein: CSAKGSGVHF
CDR3 DNA: TGCAGCGCGAAGGGATCGGGGGTCCACTTT

D gene: TRBD2
J gene: TRBJ2-1
V gene: TRBV29-1
clone size: .
CDR3 protein: CSVAGEAGDEQFF
CDR3 DNA: TGCAGCGTTGCAGGCGAGGCGGGGGATGAGCAGTTCTTC

D gene: .
J gene: TRBJ1-2
V gene: TRBV2
clone size: .
CDR3 protein: CASADRNYGYTF
CDR3 DNA: TGTGCCAGTGCTGACAGAAACTATGGCTACACCTTC

D gene: .
J gene: TRBJ2-1
V gene: TRBV11-3
clone size: .
CDR3 protein: CASSQKTGSSYNEQFF
CDR3 DNA: TGTGCCAGCAGCCAAAAGACAGGAAGCTCCTACAATGAGCAGTTCTTC

D gene: TRBD2
J gene: TRBJ2-2
V gene: TRBV5-1
clone size: .
CDR3 protein: CASSGVLAGTGELFF
CDR3 DNA: TGCGCCAGCAGCGGCGTACTAGCGGGAACCGGGGAGCTGTTTTTT

D gene: TRBD2
J gene: TRBJ2-1
V gene: TRBV7-7
clone size: .
CDR3 protein: CASSLVDSGSNEQFF
CDR3 DNA: TGTGCTAGCAGCTTAGTCGATAGCGGGAGTAATGAGCAGTTCTTC

D gene: .
J gene: TRBJ1-5
V gene: TRBV29-1
clone size: .
CDR3 protein: CSVKVQGNQPQHF
CDR3 DNA: TGCAGCGTTAAGGTGCAGGGCAATCAGCCCCAGCATTTT

D gene: TRBD1
J gene: TRBJ2-7
V gene: TRBV5-6
clone size: .
CDR3 protein: CASSPRPGQAGYEQYF
CDR3 DNA: TGTGCCAGCAGCCCTCGGCCCGGACAGGCGGGCTACGAGCAGTACTTC

D gene: .
J gene: TRBJ1-4
V gene: TRBV7-6
clone size: .
CDR3 protein: CASSLRGSNSEKLFF
CDR3 DNA: TGTGCCAGCAGCTTAAGAGGATCTAATAGTGAAAAACTGTTTTTT

D gene: .
J gene: TRBJ1-2
V gene: TRBV6-4
clone size: .
CDR3 protein: CASSEQPTGAVYGYTF
CDR3 DNA: TGTGCCAGCAGTGAACAACCGACGGGGGCGGTGTATGGCTACACCTTC

D gene: .
J gene: TRBJ2-3
V gene: TRBV7-2
clone size: .
CDR3 protein: CASSLRRDRGDTQYF
CDR3 DNA: TGTGCCAGCAGCTTACGGCGGGATCGGGGGGATACGCAGTATTTT

D gene: TRBD1
J gene: TRBJ1-2
V gene: TRBV29-1
clone size: .
CDR3 protein: CSVDPSTGAGYTF
CDR3 DNA: TGCAGCGTTGACCCCTCGACAGGGGCCGGCTACACCTTC

D gene: .
J gene: TRBJ1-4
V gene: TRBV18
clone size: .
CDR3 protein: CASSPRGVTNEKLFF
CDR3 DNA: TGTGCCAGCTCCCCTCGGGGAGTAACTAATGAAAAACTGTTTTTT

D gene: TRBD1
J gene: TRBJ2-7
V gene: TRBV14
clone size: .
CDR3 protein: CASSLLGQGSYEQYF
CDR3 DNA: TGTGCCAGCAGCTTACTGGGACAGGGCTCCTACGAGCAGTACTTC

D gene: .
J gene: TRBJ1-4
V gene: TRBV5-1
clone size: .
CDR3 protein: CASSLEGGLNEKLFF
CDR3 DNA: TGCGCCAGCAGCTTGGAAGGGGGGCTTAATGAAAAACTGTTTTTT

D gene: TRBD2
J gene: TRBJ2-5
V gene: TRBV30
clone size: few
CDR3 protein: CAWSVAGGAWETQYF
CDR3 DNA: TGTGCCTGGAGTGTGGCGGGGGGGGCATGGGAGACCCAGTACTTC

D gene: .
J gene: TRBJ2-1
V gene: TRBV5-5
clone size: .
CDR3 protein: CASSLTDNEQFF
CDR3 DNA: TGTGCCAGCAGCTTGACAGACAATGAGCAGTTCTTC

D gene: .
J gene: TRBJ1-1
V gene: TRBV7-9
clone size: .
CDR3 protein: CASSSFEGTNTEAFF
CDR3 DNA: TGTGCCAGCAGCTCCTTTGAGGGGACGAACACTGAAGCTTTCTTT

D gene: .
J gene: TRBJ2-1
V gene: TRBV20-1
clone size: .
CDR3 protein: CSARGDNEQFF
CDR3 DNA: TGCAGTGCTAGAGGAGACAATGAGCAGTTCTTC

D gene: .
J gene: TRBJ1-1
V gene: TRBV30
clone size: .
CDR3 protein: CAWSVPDSFLNTEAFF
CDR3 DNA: TGTGCCTGGAGTGTCCCGGACTCATTCTTGAACACTGAAGCTTTCTTT

D gene: .
J gene: TRBJ2-7
V gene: TRBV7-2
clone size: .
CDR3 protein: CASRNRASYEQYF
CDR3 DNA: TGTGCCAGCAGAAACAGGGCCTCCTACGAGCAGTACTTC

D gene: .
J gene: TRBJ1-2
V gene: TRBV6-1
clone size: .
CDR3 protein: CASSEIGSNYGYTF
CDR3 DNA: TGTGCCAGCAGTGAAATCGGGTCTAACTATGGCTACACCTTC

D gene: .
J gene: TRBJ1-6
V gene: TRBV6-2/TRBV6-3
clone size: once
CDR3 protein: CASSYGTVYNSPLHF
CDR3 DNA: TGTGCCAGCAGTTACGGAACAGTATATAATTCACCCCTCCACTTT

D gene: .
J gene: TRBJ2-2
V gene: TRBV30
clone size: .
CDR3 protein: CAWSVPQTNTGELFF
CDR3 DNA: TGTGCCTGGAGTGTACCACAAACGAACACCGGGGAGCTGTTTTTT

D gene: TRBD1
J gene: TRBJ1-2
V gene: TRBV30
clone size: .
CDR3 protein: CAWREGTGRSYGYTF
CDR3 DNA: TGTGCCTGGAGGGAAGGGACAGGACGATCCTATGGCTACACCTTC

D gene: .
J gene: TRBJ2-2
V gene: TRBV6-4
clone size: .
CDR3 protein: CASSGEPTGELFF
CDR3 DNA: TGTGCCAGCAGTGGGGAGCCCACCGGGGAGCTGTTTTTT

D gene: .
J gene: TRBJ2-1
V gene: TRBV3-1/TRBV3-2
clone size: .
CDR3 protein: CASSPERGTINEQFF
CDR3 DNA: TGTGCCAGCAGCCCGGAGAGGGGGACGATAAATGAGCAGTTCTTC

D gene: .
J gene: TRBJ2-7
V gene: TRBV21-1
clone size: .
CDR3 protein: CASSKIGQRKPYEQYF
CDR3 DNA: TGTGCCAGCAGCAAAATAGGACAGCGAAAACCTTACGAGCAGTACTTC